Presented here are 7 T cell receptor beta chains from one specimen sequenced in a study of control samples from healthy donors and cancer patients. Sequenced by immunoSEQ multiplex PCR; TCRdb stores in-frame clones only, minus some. The data show approximately 70,000 clones, 90% seen once. Sequencing was performed on PBMCs. Receptors were obtained from a woman in her 50s with colorectal cancer.

The chain recombines TRBV10-3 with TRBJ1-5, with TRBD1 as a possible D gene (5 bases). This CDR3 comprises 14 residues. V was cut by 6 bases and J by 5 bases, with 14 bases left in between. Germline values: CDR1 ENHRY, CDR2 SYGVKD. The CDR3 sequence: CAISAGLRDQPQHF. For the CDR3, the DNA is TGTGCCATCAGCGCAGGGTTGAGGGATCAGCCCCAGCATTTT.

The chain carries TRBV7-2 and TRBJ1-5, with D unclear. The CDR3 totals 15 residues. The germline CDR1 and CDR2 sequences are SGHTA and FQGNSA. The germline V and J ends were trimmed by 1 base and 3 bases, with 10 bases remaining between them. The CDR3 loop is CASSLVGSNNQPQHF. The CDR3 DNA reads as TGTGCCAGCAGCTTAGTCGGCTCTAACAATCAGCCCCAGCATTTT.

CDR3 bases: TGTGCCAGCAGCTTTTCATCGGAAGGCTACACCTTC. Translated: CASSFSSEGYTF. The chain joins TRBV5-8 to TRBJ1-2; D is unclear. Germline lookup yields CDR1 SGHTS and CDR2 YDEGEE. Trimming removed 2 bases at V and 8 bases at J, with 10 bases between. The CDR3 is made up of 12 amino acids.

The rearrangement joins TRBV5-1 to TRBJ1-2; D is perhaps TRBD1 (6 bases). The germline V and J ends were trimmed by 4 bases and 8 bases, with 12 bases remaining between them. Germline V gene data show CDR1 as SGHRS and CDR2 as YFSETQ. There are 12 residues in the CDR3. This chain's CDR3 is CASSPRGGGYTF. The CDR3 nucleotides read TGCGCCAGCAGCCCTCGGGGGGGCGGCTACACCTTC.

V usage is TRBV7-6 and J usage is TRBJ1-6; tentatively, D is TRBD1 (5 bases). This CDR3 has 15 amino acids. The germline V and J ends were trimmed by 3 bases and 15 bases, with 21 bases remaining between them. Looked up from germline, CDR1 is SGHVS and CDR2 is FNYEAQ. CDR3 bases: TGTGCCAGCAGCTTTGGTTTAGACAGCCAGGAGCGCCTCCACTTT. It translates to CASSFGLDSQERLHF.

This rearrangement joins TRBV5-6 to TRBJ1-2; a possible D gene is TRBD1 (5 bases). This CDR3 contains 16 residues. The V end was cut by 6 bases, the J end by 5 bases, with 23 bases between. Germline CDR1 and CDR2: SGHDT and YYEEEE. DNA of the CDR3: TGTGCCAGCACGATCCGGGGCGGGGGGATCAATTATGGCTACACCTTC. Protein: CASTIRGGGINYGYTF.

This clone was recorded once. The V and J genes are TRBV19 and TRBJ1-2; D is unclear. With 1 base removed from V and 6 bases from J, the gap between germline ends came to 15 bases. Germline V CDR1 and CDR2: LNHDA, SQIVND (reference sequence). The CDR3 spans 15 residues. CDR3 in DNA: TGTGCCAGTAGTATAGGTGTTTCAGGCCGGGATGGCTACACCTTC. This encodes CASSIGVSGRDGYTF.